What follows are 12 T cell receptor beta chains derived from one specimen sequenced in a study of PD-1 blockade in classical Hodgkin lymphoma. All patients experienced relapse after autologous stem cell transplantation, and brentuximab vedotin exposure was variable. Assay used: immunoSEQ multiplex PCR; TCRdb lists only in-frame clones, some missing. Altogether almost 100,000 clones are present, more than 90% being singletons, with the ten largest covering about 2.8%. This sample comprised peripheral blood mononuclear cells (PBMCs), obtained at baseline. These receptors were collected from a human donor with classical Hodgkin lymphoma.

This CDR3 reads CASSLSRGTPTEAFF. As DNA, the CDR3 is TGTGCCAGCAGCTTAAGTAGGGGGACACCCACTGAAGCTTTCTTT. The gene calls are TRBV7-3 and TRBJ1-1; tentative D call: TRBD1 (6 bases). Germline V gene sequence: CDR1 SGHTA, CDR2 FQGTGA. This CDR3 has 15 amino acids. Trimming left V 1 base short and J 4 bases short, with 13 bases between.

The gene calls are TRBV9 and TRBJ2-7, with D perhaps matching TRBD1 (5 bases). V shed 5 bases and J shed 9 bases, with 24 bases lying between them. Germline CDR1 reads SGDLS; CDR2 reads YYNGEE. The CDR3 runs 15 residues. CDR3 in amino acids: CASSPSTVSGSGQYF. The CDR3 region has the DNA TGTGCCAGCAGTCCTTCGACAGTATCGGGTTCTGGGCAGTACTTC.

The chain joins TRBV25-1 to TRBJ2-7; 12 bases match TRBD2. The germline V gene encodes CDR1 MGHDK and CDR2 SYGVNS. The CDR3 has 17 residues. The J segment lost 0 bases and the V segment lost 5 bases, leaving 8 bases of the junction unmatched. The CDR3 DNA follows: TGTGCCAGCAGTCCCCTCGAGGGACTAGCGGGCTCCTACGAGCAGTACTTC. Protein sequence: CASSPLEGLAGSYEQYF.

The genes are TRBV10-1 and TRBJ1-1; TRBD1 matches at 7 bases. This CDR3 contains 15 residues. The junction had 13 bases not matched to a gene; V was cut back by 6 bases and J by 6 bases. CDR1 is WNHNN, CDR2 SYGVQD, per germline (reference sequence). The CDR3 DNA reads as TGCGCCAGCAGCCACCTGAGGGGTCAGGGGGCTGAAGCTTTCTTT. Encoded protein: CASSHLRGQGAEAFF.

This clone occurred once. The chain couples TRBV4-1 to TRBJ2-5; D not certain. The germline V and J ends were trimmed by 1 base and 0 bases, with 9 bases remaining between them. In germline, CDR1 is MGHRA, CDR2 YSYEKL. The CDR3 extends over 15 amino acids. DNA for the CDR3: TGCGCCAGCAGCCAAGCGAGGAGAAACCAAGAGACCCAGTACTTC. Residues: CASSQARRNQETQYF.

The genes are TRBV4-1 and TRBJ1-5; D is ambiguous. In germline, CDR1 is MGHRA, CDR2 YSYEKL. The CDR3 contains 16 residues. The V end lost 0 bases, the J end lost 2 bases, and 11 bases lay between the germline ends. CDR3 coding DNA: TGCGCCAGCAGCCAAGATAGCCCCTATGGCAATCAGCCCCAGCATTTT. It encodes CASSQDSPYGNQPQHF.

This clone was recorded once. The germline gene is not matched at one end of the junction; a read error may be the cause. The gene calls are TRBV7-7 and TRBJ2-1; 11 bases are shared with TRBD2. Germline V gives CDR1 SSHAT, CDR2 FNYEAQ (reference sequence). The CDR3 length is 17 residues. CDR3 region: CASSLGGLAGALNEQFF. The DNA for the CDR3 is TGTGCTAGCAGCTTAGGTGGACTAGCGGGTGCCCTTAATGAGCAGTTCTTC. Looking up the rest from reference TRBV7-7 and TRBJ2-1 gives the full variable domain: GAGVSQSPRYKVTKRGQDVTLRCDPISSHATLYWYQQALGQGPEFLTYFNYEAQPDKSGLPSDRFSAERPEGSISTLTIQRTEQRDSAMYRCASSLGGLAGALNEQFFGPGTRLTVL.

The CDR3 nucleotides read TGTGCCAGTAGTCGGGGCTACCGGGAGAGCGAGCAGTACTTC. Encoded protein: CASSRGYRESEQYF. V and J are TRBV19 and TRBJ2-7, with D possibly matching TRBD2 (6 bases). V lost 5 bases and J lost 6, with 17 bases in between. The CDR3 consists of 14 residues. Germline V gives CDR1 LNHDA, CDR2 SQIVND (reference sequence).

The chain employs TRBV9 and TRBJ1-1, with 7 bases fitting TRBD1. CDR1 and CDR2 (germline): SGDLS, YYNGEE. The CDR3 is 15 amino acids. The V gene end was trimmed by 2 bases and the J gene end by 4 bases; junction bases not matched to a gene: 8. CDR3 residues: CASSVRGGRSTEAFF. CDR3 nucleotides: TGTGCCAGCAGCGTTAGAGGGGGCCGAAGCACTGAAGCTTTCTTT. Supplemented by reference TRBV9 and TRBJ1-1, the full variable domain reads DSGVTQTPKHLITATGQRVTLRCSPRSGDLSVYWYQQSLDQGLQFLIQYYNGEERAKGNILERFSAQQFPDLHSELNLSSLELGDSALYFCASSVRGGRSTEAFFGQGTRLTVV.

The V gene is TRBV5-1, the J gene TRBJ2-3; 9 nucleotides match TRBD2. CDR3 length equals 16 residues. V was clipped by 2 bases and J by 6 bases; unmatched bases: 10. Germline V gene data show CDR1 as SGHRS and CDR2 as YFSETQ. CDR3 amino acids: CASSFRREGQGDTQYF. CDR3 DNA sequence: TGCGCCAGCAGCTTCCGGCGGGAGGGCCAAGGGGATACGCAGTATTTT.

CDR3: CASSELRGNTEAFF. DNA of the CDR3: TGTGCCAGCAGTGAGCTCAGGGGAAACACTGAAGCTTTCTTT. V gene TRBV6-1 combines with J gene TRBJ1-1; D is possibly TRBD1 (6 bases). V dropped 3 bases and J dropped 2 bases, with 10 bases sitting between them. Germline CDR1 is MNHNS and CDR2 is SASEGT. The CDR3 contains 14 residues.

This chain's CDR3 is CAWSVRENTEAFF. The CDR3 DNA follows: TGTGCCTGGAGTGTACGGGAGAACACTGAAGCTTTCTTT. The chain uses TRBV30 and TRBJ1-1, with D uncertain. V was trimmed by 0 bases and J by 1 base, leaving 6 bases between them. Looked up from germline, CDR1 is GTSNPN and CDR2 is SVGIG (reference sequence). The CDR3 consists of 13 residues.